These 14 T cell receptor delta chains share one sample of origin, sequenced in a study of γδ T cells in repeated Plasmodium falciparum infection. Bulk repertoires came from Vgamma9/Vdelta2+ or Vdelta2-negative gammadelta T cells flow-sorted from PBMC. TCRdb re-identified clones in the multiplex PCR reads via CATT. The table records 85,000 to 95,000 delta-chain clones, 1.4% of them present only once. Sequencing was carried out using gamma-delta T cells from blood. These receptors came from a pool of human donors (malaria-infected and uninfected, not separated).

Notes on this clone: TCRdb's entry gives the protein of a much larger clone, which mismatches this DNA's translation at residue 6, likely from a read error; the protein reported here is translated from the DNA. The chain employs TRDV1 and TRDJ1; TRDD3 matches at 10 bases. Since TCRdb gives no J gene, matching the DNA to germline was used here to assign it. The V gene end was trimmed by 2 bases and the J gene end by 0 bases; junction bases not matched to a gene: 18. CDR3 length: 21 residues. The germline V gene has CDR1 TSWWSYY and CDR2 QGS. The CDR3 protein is CALGEYHLDRGGYGYTDKLIF. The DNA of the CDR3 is TGTGCTCTTGGGGAATACCACCTAGACCGCGGGGGATACGGGTACACCGATAAACTCATCTTT.

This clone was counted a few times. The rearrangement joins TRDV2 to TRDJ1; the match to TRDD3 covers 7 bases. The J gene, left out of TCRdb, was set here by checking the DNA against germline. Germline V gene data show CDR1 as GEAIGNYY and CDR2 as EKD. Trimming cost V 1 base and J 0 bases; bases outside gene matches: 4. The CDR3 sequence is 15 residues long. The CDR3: CACDTTGDHTDKLIF. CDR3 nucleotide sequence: TGTGCCTGTGACACTACTGGGGATCACACCGATAAACTCATCTTT.

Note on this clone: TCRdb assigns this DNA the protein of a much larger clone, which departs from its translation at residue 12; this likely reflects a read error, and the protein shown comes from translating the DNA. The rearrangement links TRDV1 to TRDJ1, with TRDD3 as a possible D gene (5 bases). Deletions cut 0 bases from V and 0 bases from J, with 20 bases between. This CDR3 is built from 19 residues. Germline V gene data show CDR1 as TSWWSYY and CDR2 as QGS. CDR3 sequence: CALGELVSVVLVDTDKLIF. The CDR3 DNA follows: TGTGCTCTTGGGGAACTAGTATCCGTTGTACTGGTGGACACCGATAAACTCATCTTT.

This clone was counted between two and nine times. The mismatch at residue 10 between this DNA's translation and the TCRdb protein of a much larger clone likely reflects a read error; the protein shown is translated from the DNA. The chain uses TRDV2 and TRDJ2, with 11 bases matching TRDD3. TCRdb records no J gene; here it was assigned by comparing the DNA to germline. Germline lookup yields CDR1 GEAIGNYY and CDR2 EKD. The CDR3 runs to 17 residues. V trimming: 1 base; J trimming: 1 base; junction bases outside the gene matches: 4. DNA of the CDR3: TGTGCCTGTGACACTCTGGGGGATACAAGTTTGACAGCACAACTCTTCTTT. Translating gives CACDTLGDTSLTAQLFF.

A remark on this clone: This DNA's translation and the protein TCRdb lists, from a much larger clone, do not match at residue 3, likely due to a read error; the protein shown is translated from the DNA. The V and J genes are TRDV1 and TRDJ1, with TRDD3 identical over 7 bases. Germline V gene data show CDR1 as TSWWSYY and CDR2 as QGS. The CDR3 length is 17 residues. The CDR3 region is CAPGEPPYGGIPDKLIF. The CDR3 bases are TGTGCTCCTGGGGAACCGCCCTACGGGGGGATCCCAGATAAACTCATCTTT.

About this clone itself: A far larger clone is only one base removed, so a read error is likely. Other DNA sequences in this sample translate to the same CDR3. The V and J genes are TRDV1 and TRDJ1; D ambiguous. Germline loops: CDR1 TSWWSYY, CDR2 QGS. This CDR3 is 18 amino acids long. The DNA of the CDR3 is TGTGCTCTTGGGGAACAACCAGAATCTCAAACGAGCACCGATAAGCTCATCTTT. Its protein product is CALGEQPESQTSTDKLIF.

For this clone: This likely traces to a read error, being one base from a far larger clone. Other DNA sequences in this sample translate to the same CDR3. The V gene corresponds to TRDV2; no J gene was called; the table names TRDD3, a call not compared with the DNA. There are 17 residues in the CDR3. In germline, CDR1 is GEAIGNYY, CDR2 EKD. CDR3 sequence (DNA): TGTGCCTGTGACCCCCTACTGGGGGATAACGGGGCCGATAAACTCATCTTC. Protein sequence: CACDPLLGDNGADKLIF.

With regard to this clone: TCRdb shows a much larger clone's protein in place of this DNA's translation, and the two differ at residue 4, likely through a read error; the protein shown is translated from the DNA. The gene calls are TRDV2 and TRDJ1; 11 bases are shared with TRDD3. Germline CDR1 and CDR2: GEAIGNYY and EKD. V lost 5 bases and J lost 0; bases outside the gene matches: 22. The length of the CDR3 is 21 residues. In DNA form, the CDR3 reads TGTGCCTGTGGCACAGGGCCCTACTGGGGGATATCCGGGACTGACACCGATAAACTCATCTTT. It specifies CACGTGPYWGISGTDTDKLIF.

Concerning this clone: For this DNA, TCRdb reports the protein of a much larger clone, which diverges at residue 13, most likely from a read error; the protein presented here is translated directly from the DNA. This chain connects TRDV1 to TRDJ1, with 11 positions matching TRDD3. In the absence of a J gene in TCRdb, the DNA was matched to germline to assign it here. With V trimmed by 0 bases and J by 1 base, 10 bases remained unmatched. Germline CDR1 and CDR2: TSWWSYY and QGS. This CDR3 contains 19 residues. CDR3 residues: CALGELPAGGYYCTDKLIF. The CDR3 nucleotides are TGTGCTCTTGGGGAACTCCCGGCTGGGGGATACTACTGCACCGATAAACTCATCTTT.

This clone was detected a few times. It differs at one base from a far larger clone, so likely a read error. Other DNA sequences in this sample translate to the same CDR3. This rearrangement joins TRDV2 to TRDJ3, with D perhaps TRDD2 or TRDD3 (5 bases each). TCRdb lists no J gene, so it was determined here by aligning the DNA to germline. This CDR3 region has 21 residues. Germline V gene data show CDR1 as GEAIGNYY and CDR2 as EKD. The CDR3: CACDPRNTGGFLSWDTRQMFF. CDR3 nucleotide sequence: TGTGCCTGTGATCCTCGAAACACTGGCGGATTCCTCTCCTGGGACACCCGTCAGATGTTTTTC.

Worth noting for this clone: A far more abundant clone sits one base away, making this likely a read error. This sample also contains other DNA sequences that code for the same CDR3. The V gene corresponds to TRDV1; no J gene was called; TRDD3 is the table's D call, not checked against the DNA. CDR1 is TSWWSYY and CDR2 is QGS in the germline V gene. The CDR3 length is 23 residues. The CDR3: CALGEKSALPNYWGQRSTDKLIF. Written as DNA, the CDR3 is TGTGCTCTTGGGGAAAAATCGGCCCTTCCGAACTACTGGGGGCAAAGGTCCACCGATAAGCTCATCTTT.

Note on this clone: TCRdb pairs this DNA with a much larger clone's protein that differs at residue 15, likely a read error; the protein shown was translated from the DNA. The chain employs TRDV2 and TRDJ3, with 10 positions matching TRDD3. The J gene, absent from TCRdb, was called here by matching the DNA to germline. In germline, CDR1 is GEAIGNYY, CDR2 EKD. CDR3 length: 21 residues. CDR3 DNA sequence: TGTGCCTGTGACGCCTCACTGGGGGATCCCTTGAGCTCCTGGGGCACCCGACAGATGTTTTTC. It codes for CACDASLGDPLSSWGTRQMFF.

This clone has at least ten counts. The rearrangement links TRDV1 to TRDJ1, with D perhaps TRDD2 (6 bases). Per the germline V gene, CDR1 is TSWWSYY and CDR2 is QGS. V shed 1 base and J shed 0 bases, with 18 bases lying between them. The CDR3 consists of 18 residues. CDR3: CALGERNHFLPYTDKLIF. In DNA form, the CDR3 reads TGTGCTCTTGGGGAACGAAACCACTTCCTGCCATACACCGATAAACTCATCTTT.

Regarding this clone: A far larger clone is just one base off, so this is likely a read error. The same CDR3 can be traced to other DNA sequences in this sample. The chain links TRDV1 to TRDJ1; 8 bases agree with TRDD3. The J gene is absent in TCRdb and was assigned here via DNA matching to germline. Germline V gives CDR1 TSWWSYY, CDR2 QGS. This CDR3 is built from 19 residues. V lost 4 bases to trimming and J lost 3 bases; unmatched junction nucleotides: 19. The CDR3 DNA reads TGTGCTCTTGGGGTTCAGGCTCCACGCGAGGGATACGCTTCCGATAAACTCATCTTT. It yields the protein CALGVQAPREGYASDKLIF.